This TCR beta chain was sequenced in a study of human T cells and chemical hapten exposure. The overall study: For the roughly 25-week duration of the study, patients were given weekly doses of diphenylcyclopropenone on the scalp.

Regarding time point: patch test 1, 2 weeks after DPC sensitization. Treatment: therapeutic diphenylcyclopropenone sensitization with weekly scalp DPC. Blood was collected ahead of every patch test applied. V lost 4 bases to trimming and J lost 1 base; unmatched junction nucleotides: 4. CDR1 is MNHEY and CDR2 is SMNVEV in the germline V gene (reference sequence). The CDR3 runs 14 residues. MiXCR, run by TCRdb on the RACE reads, gives a single entry per CDR3 protein. The repertoire includes nearly 350,000 distinct CDR3 sequences, about 7% of them detected once, and 8.4% sits in the top ten. The receptor was derived from a young woman with alopecia areata. Some clones in this sample may be carry-over from other donors' samples. This specimen consisted of whole blood, obtained in connection with sensitization to the hapten diphenylcyclopropenone (DPC). The chain carries TRBV27 and TRBJ2-7; the match to TRBD1 covers 7 bases. The CDR3 region has the DNA TGTGCCAGCAGTTCCCCGGGACAGTCCTACGAGCAGTACTTC. The encoded protein is CASSSPGQSYEQYF.